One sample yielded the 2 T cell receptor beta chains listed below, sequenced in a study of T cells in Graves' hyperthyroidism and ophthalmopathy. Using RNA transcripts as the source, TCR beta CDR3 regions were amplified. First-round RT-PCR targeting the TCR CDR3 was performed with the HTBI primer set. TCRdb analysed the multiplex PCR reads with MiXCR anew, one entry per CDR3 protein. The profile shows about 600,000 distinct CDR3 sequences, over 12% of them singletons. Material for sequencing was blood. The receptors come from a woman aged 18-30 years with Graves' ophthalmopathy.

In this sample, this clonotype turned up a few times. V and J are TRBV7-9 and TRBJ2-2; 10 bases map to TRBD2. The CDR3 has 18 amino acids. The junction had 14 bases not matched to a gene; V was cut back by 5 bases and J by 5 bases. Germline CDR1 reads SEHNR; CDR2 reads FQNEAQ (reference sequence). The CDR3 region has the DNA TGTGCCAGCAGCCGACCCGCCGGCGCTAGCGGGGGAACCGGGGAGCTGTTTTTT. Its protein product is CASSRPAGASGGTGELFF.

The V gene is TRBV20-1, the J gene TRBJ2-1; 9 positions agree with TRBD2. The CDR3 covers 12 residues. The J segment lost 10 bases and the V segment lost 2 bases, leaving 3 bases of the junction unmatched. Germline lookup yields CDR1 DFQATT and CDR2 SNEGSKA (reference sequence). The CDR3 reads CSARRTSVEQFF. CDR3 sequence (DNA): TGCAGTGCTAGAAGGACTAGCGTAGAGCAGTTCTTC.